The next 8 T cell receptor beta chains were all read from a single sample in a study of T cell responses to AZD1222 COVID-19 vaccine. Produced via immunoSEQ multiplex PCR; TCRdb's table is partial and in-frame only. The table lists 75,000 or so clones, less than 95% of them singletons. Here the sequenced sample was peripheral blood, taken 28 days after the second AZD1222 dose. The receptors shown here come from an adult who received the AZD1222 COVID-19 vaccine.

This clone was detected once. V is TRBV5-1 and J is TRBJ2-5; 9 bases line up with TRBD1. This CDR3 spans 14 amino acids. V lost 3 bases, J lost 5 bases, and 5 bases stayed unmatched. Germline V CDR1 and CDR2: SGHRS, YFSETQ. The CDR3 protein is CASSSGTGSETQYF. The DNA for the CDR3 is TGCGCCAGCAGCTCCGGGACAGGGAGTGAGACCCAGTACTTC.

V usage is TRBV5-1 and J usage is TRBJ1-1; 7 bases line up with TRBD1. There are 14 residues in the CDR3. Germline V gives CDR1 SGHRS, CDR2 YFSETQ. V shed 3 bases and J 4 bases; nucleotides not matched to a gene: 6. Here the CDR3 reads CASSSTGVGTEAFF. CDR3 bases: TGCGCCAGCAGCTCCACAGGGGTAGGCACTGAAGCTTTCTTT.

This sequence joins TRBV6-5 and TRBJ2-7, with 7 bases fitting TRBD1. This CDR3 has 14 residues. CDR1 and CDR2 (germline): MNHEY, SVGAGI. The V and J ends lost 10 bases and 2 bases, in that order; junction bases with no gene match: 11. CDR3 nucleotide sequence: TGTGCCACCTGGGCCGAGGGGGCCACCTACGAGCAGTACTTC. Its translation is CATWAEGATYEQYF.

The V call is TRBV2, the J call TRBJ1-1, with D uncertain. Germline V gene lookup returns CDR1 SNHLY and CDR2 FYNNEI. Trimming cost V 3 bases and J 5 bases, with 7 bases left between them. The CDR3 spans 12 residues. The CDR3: CASSEGLTEAFF. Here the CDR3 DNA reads TGTGCCAGCAGTGAGGGGTTAACTGAAGCTTTCTTT.

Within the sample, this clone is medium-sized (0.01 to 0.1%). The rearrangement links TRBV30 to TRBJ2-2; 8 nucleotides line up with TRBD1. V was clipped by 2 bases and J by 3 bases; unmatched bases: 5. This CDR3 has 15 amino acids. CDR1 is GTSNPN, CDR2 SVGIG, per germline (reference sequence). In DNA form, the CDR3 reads TGTGCCTGGAGTACAGGGGGTTACGACACCGGGGAGCTGTTTTTT. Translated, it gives CAWSTGGYDTGELFF.

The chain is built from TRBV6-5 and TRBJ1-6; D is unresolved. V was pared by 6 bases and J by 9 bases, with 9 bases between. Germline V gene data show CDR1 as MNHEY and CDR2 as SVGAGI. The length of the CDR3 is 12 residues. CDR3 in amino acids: CASRAGFSPLHF. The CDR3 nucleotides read TGTGCCAGCAGGGCGGGGTTTTCACCCCTCCACTTT.

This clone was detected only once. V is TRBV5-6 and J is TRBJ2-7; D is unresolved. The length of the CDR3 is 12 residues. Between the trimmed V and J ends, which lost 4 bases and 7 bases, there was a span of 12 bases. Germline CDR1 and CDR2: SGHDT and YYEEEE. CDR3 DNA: TGTGCCAGCAGCCCCGAATCCGGGGAGCAGTACTTC. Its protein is CASSPESGEQYF.

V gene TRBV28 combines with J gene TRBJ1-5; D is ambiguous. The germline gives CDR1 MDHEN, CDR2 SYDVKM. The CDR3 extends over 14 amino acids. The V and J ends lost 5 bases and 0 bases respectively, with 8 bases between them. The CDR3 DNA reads TGTGCCAGCAGTGACACCCTTAGCAATCAGCCCCAGCATTTT. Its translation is CASSDTLSNQPQHF. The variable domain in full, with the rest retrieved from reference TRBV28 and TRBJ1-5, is DVKVTQSSRYLVKRTGEKVFLECVQDMDHENMFWYRQDPGLGLRLIYFSYDVKMKEKGDIPEGYSVSREKKERFSLILESASTNQTSMYLCASSDTLSNQPQHFGDGTRLSIL.